What follows are 21 T cell receptor beta chains derived from one specimen sequenced in a study of a mutant IDH1 vaccine in newly diagnosed glioma. The time point here: week 35, safety follow-up. Topical imiquimod was applied with each vaccine dose, which held 300 ug of mutant IDH1 20-mer peptide. The antigens for these receptors are not known. Clones were read by immunoSEQ multiplex PCR, and TCRdb kept only the in-frame ones, dropping some. The sample has some 70,000 clones, almost 85% seen once; the top ten hold approximately 12%. Here the sequenced sample was PBMCs, taken from a glioma patient whose treatment included an IDH1 peptide vaccine. These receptor sequences come from a man between 18 and 29 years old with glioma.

The chain combines TRBV29-1 with TRBJ2-7; D call uncertain. Germline-derived CDR1 and CDR2 are SQVTM and ANQGSEA. Deletions cut 4 bases from V and 12 bases from J, with 22 bases between. CDR3 length: 13 amino acids. CDR3 protein: CSVAPRAITQRYF. In nucleotides, the CDR3 is TGCAGCGTTGCCCCTAGGGCTATTACGCAGCGGTACTTC.

This chain joins TRBV27 and TRBJ2-7; D is uncertain. The germline V gene encodes CDR1 MNHEY and CDR2 SMNVEV (reference sequence). The CDR3 has 15 residues. V was clipped by 5 bases and J by 0 bases, with 14 bases between them. CDR3 bases: TGTGCCAGCAGTCCCCGGGCTCACAGCTCCTACGAGCAGTACTTC. This gives the protein CASSPRAHSSYEQYF.

This clone was seen a few times. Mismatch with germline at one junction end may stem from a read error. V gene TRBV19 combines with J gene TRBJ1-1, with D perhaps matching TRBD1 (5 bases). From germline, CDR1 is LNHDA and CDR2 SQIVND (reference sequence). The CDR3 sequence is 14 residues long. The DNA for the CDR3 is TGTGCCAGTAGTGTAGAGATTAGGGGACCCGAAGCTTTCTTT. Its translation: CASSVEIRGPEAFF.

The CDR3 sequence is CASSTPPGLNQPQHF. In nucleotides, the CDR3 is TGTGCCAGCAGCACTCCCCCCGGGCTCAATCAGCCCCAGCATTTT. The V call is TRBV28, the J call TRBJ1-5; D gene uncertain. The V end was cut by 6 bases, the J end by 3 bases, with 15 bases between. There are 15 residues in the CDR3. The germline CDR1 and CDR2 sequences are MDHEN and SYDVKM.

The chain uses TRBV15 and TRBJ1-2; TRBD1 is a possible D gene (6 bases). The CDR3 is 17 amino acids. Per germline, CDR1 LNHNV and CDR2 YYDKDF (reference sequence). Trimming cost V 2 bases and J 0 bases, with 16 bases left between them. CDR3 sequence reads: CATSRRMDSAANYGYTF. The CDR3, as DNA: TGTGCCACCAGCAGACGGATGGACAGTGCCGCTAACTATGGCTACACCTTC.

The chain joins TRBV18 to TRBJ2-6; possibly TRBD1 for D (6 bases). V gave up 4 bases and J gave up 8 bases, with 12 bases separating them. CDR1 is KGHSH, CDR2 LQKENI, per germline. There are 14 residues in the CDR3. CDR3 amino acids: CASSLPQGSNVLTF. CDR3 nucleotide sequence: TGTGCCAGCTCACTCCCACAGGGTTCCAACGTCCTGACTTTC.

The chain couples TRBV28 to TRBJ2-7; D gene uncertain. Germline V gives CDR1 MDHEN, CDR2 SYDVKM. The CDR3 length is 14 residues. Trimming pared 3 bases from V and 4 bases from J, leaving 13 bases between. CDR3 sequence (DNA): TGTGCCAGCAGTTTCTACCCCTGGATGTACGAGCAGTACTTC. Its protein is CASSFYPWMYEQYF.

The rearrangement links TRBV4-3 to TRBJ2-3; possibly TRBD1 or TRBD2 for D (5 bases each). The germline V gene has CDR1 LGHNA and CDR2 YSLEER. This CDR3 spans 15 amino acids. V lost 2 bases, J lost 1 base, and 10 bases lay in between. CDR3 amino acids: CASSQLRGGTDTQYF. The CDR3 DNA sequence: TGCGCCAGCAGCCAATTGAGGGGAGGCACAGATACGCAGTATTTT.

The J gene is TRBJ1-5, the V gene TRBV30; 8 positions agree with TRBD1. Germline V CDR1 and CDR2: GTSNPN, SVGIG (reference sequence). This CDR3 is 15 amino acids long. Trimming at V came to 1 base and at J to 0 bases, leaving 2 bases not matched to a gene. CDR3 bases: TGTGCCTGGAGTGCAGGGGGCCTTAGCAATCAGCCCCAGCATTTT. Translating gives CAWSAGGLSNQPQHF.

This chain joins TRBV28 and TRBJ1-2, with TRBD1 as a possible D gene (6 bases). The germline V and J ends were trimmed by 2 bases and 7 bases, with 8 bases remaining between them. Germline lookup yields CDR1 MDHEN and CDR2 SYDVKM. The CDR3 has 12 amino acids. The CDR3 DNA follows: TGTGCCAGCAGTTTAAGGGGGTCTGGCTACACCTTC. Its translation: CASSLRGSGYTF.

V usage is TRBV5-4 and J usage is TRBJ2-2; TRBD2 might be the D (5 bases). CDR1 and CDR2 (germline): SGHNT, YYREEE (reference sequence). The V end lost 7 bases, the J end lost 6 bases, and 19 bases lay between the germline ends. CDR3 length: 15 residues. The CDR3: CASGAPVGASGELFF. The DNA for the CDR3 is TGTGCCAGCGGAGCCCCCGTGGGAGCCTCCGGGGAGCTGTTTTTT.

The V gene is TRBV7-2, the J gene TRBJ2-7; 7 bases match TRBD2. CDR3 length: 15 amino acids. The germline gives CDR1 SGHTA, CDR2 FQGNSA. With V trimmed by 1 base and J by 7 bases, 10 bases remained unmatched. The CDR3 here is CASSLDGTKVREQYF. DNA of the CDR3: TGTGCCAGCAGCTTAGACGGGACTAAGGTGAGGGAGCAGTACTTC.

V usage is TRBV10-3 and J usage is TRBJ2-5; TRBD2 matches 9 bases. The CDR3 totals 17 residues. The V and J ends lost 0 bases and 5 bases, in that order; junction bases with no gene match: 10. Germline CDR1 and CDR2: ENHRY and SYGVKD. CDR3 residues: CAISESIVRGGEETQYF. Here the CDR3 DNA reads TGTGCCATCAGTGAGTCGATAGTGCGGGGGGGCGAGGAGACCCAGTACTTC.

This sequence joins TRBV6-6 and TRBJ2-3; 9 bases are a match to TRBD1. Losses at the gene ends were 8 bases for V and 5 bases for J; bases not matched to a gene: 8. The CDR3 extends over 14 amino acids. Germline values: CDR1 MNHNY, CDR2 SVGAGI (reference sequence). Here the CDR3 reads CASLDRGSKDTQYF. The DNA for the CDR3 is TGTGCCAGCTTGGACAGGGGATCTAAAGATACGCAGTATTTT.

Concerning this clone itself: This specimen includes other DNA sequences encoding the same CDR3. This chain links TRBV29-1 with TRBJ2-3; no definite D call. The ends were cut back, 7 bases at V and 6 bases at J, with 11 bases in the middle. The germline V gene encodes CDR1 SQVTM and CDR2 ANQGSEA. The CDR3 loop spans 11 amino acids. Here the CDR3 DNA reads TGCAGCGGCTTTTGGCGTGATACGCAGTATTTT. Translation gives CSGFWRDTQYF.

CDR3 nucleotide sequence: TGTGCCAGCAGCTTAGGGGGTCGCGCTGGGGGTGAGCAGTTCTTC. It translates to CASSLGGRAGGEQFF. This chain links TRBV7-2 with TRBJ2-1, with D perhaps matching TRBD1 or TRBD2 (5 bases each). Trimming removed 1 base from V and 9 bases from J, with 16 bases in between. From germline, CDR1 is SGHTA and CDR2 FQGNSA. The CDR3 totals 15 residues.

The chain has TRBV7-2 and TRBJ2-2, with TRBD1 as a possible D gene (5 bases). Germline lookup yields CDR1 SGHTA and CDR2 FQGNSA. V was shortened by 2 bases and J by 8 bases, with 15 bases between the two germline ends. The CDR3 runs 15 residues. CDR3 DNA sequence: TGTGCCAGCAGCTTAATCGTTAGGGGCTTGGGGGAGCTGTTTTTT. This translates into CASSLIVRGLGELFF.

The genes are TRBV5-1 and TRBJ2-3; 9 nucleotides match TRBD1. Germline trimming cut 0 bases from V and 3 bases from J; bases unmatched to any gene: 5. This CDR3 is 16 amino acids long. Germline V gene lookup returns CDR1 SGHRS and CDR2 YFSETQ. The CDR3 loop reads CASSLGGTGLTDTQYF. CDR3 DNA: TGCGCCAGCAGCTTGGGCGGGACAGGGTTGACAGATACGCAGTATTTT.

The genes are TRBV13 and TRBJ1-1, with D perhaps TRBD1 (6 bases). V lost 2 bases, J lost 4 bases, and 11 bases lay in between. The length of the CDR3 is 14 residues. Germline V gene lookup returns CDR1 PRHDT and CDR2 FYEKMQ (reference sequence). The chain's CDR3 is CASSLTRGRTEAFF. CDR3 nucleotides: TGTGCCAGCAGCTTAACCCGGGGGCGCACTGAAGCTTTCTTT. The full variable domain, its missing parts supplied by reference TRBV13 and TRBJ1-1, is AAGVIQSPRHLIKEKRETATLKCYPIPRHDTVYWYQQGPGQDPQFLISFYEKMQSDKGSIPDRFSAQQFSDYHSELNMSSLELGDSALYFCASSLTRGRTEAFFGQGTRLTVV.

This chain joins TRBV7-9 and TRBJ2-7, with TRBD1 matching over 8 bases. The J segment lost 6 bases and the V segment lost 5 bases, leaving 9 bases of the junction unmatched. Germline lookup yields CDR1 SEHNR and CDR2 FQNEAQ (reference sequence). CDR3 length equals 14 residues. CDR3 region: CASSGTGAAGEQYF. The CDR3 DNA sequence: TGTGCCAGCAGCGGGACAGGAGCAGCAGGCGAGCAGTACTTC.

The CDR3 here is CASSLGGLGAFF. In DNA form, the CDR3 reads TGTGCCAGCAGTTTAGGGGGCCTAGGAGCTTTCTTT. The V gene is TRBV28, the J gene TRBJ1-1; the D gene is possibly TRBD1 (6 bases). V was pared by 2 bases and J by 10 bases, with 11 bases between. Per germline, CDR1 MDHEN and CDR2 SYDVKM. The CDR3 loop spans 12 amino acids.